Following are 8 T cell receptor beta chains from one sample sequenced in a study of CD8+ T cells in alopecia areata. In each case, RNA was isolated and then reverse transcribed into cDNA as the sequencing template. Clones were read by immunoSEQ multiplex PCR, and TCRdb kept only the in-frame ones, dropping some. This table has 80,000 to 100,000 clones, around 40% appearing once. Treatment specified: oral pan-JAK inhibitor, 5-10 mg twice daily. This specimen consisted of CD8+ T cells sorted from blood, obtained at week 24, from a patient treated with tofacitinib. The receptors shown here come from a human donor with alopecia areata.

About this clone: Different DNA sequences within this sample yield the same CDR3. This chain connects TRBV9 to TRBJ2-1, with unresolved D. Germline CDR1 and CDR2: SGDLS and YYNGEE. The CDR3 has 15 amino acids. V was clipped by 0 bases and J by 1 base, with 8 bases between them. CDR3 loop: CASSVEADSYNEQFF. Written as DNA, the CDR3 is TGTGCCAGCAGCGTAGAGGCGGATTCCTACAATGAGCAGTTCTTC. The full variable domain, in which reference TRBV9 and TRBJ2-1 provide the parts outside the CDR3, is DSGVTQTPKHLITATGQRVTLRCSPRSGDLSVYWYQQSLDQGLQFLIQYYNGEERAKGNILERFSAQQFPDLHSELNLSSLELGDSALYFCASSVEADSYNEQFFGPGTRLTVL.

This clone has a handful of counts. Here the CDR3 reads CATQGPLSGELFF. In DNA, the CDR3 is TGTGCCACACAGGGGCCCTTGTCCGGGGAGCTGTTTTTT. This chain uses TRBV10-3 with TRBJ2-2; 7 nucleotides agree with TRBD1. J gave up 6 bases and V 10 bases, and 8 bases lay outside the gene matches. Germline CDR1 and CDR2: ENHRY and SYGVKD. This CDR3 contains 13 residues.

This chain links TRBV4-1 with TRBJ1-1; no firm D call. From germline, CDR1 is MGHRA and CDR2 YSYEKL. The CDR3 covers 14 residues. V gave up 1 base and J gave up 5 bases, with 11 bases separating them. The CDR3 here is CASSQGMIPTEAFF. CDR3 nucleotides: TGCGCCAGCAGCCAAGGAATGATCCCAACTGAAGCTTTCTTT.

The rearrangement joins TRBV12-5 to TRBJ2-1; D not certain. The CDR3 spans 13 residues. Trimming cost V 1 base and J 6 bases, with 7 bases left between them. Germline V gene lookup returns CDR1 LGHNT and CDR2 FRNRAP. This chain's CDR3 is CASGLAGFNEQFF. The CDR3 region has the DNA TGTGCTAGTGGTTTGGCCGGCTTCAATGAGCAGTTCTTC. The variable domain in full, with the rest retrieved from reference TRBV12-5 and TRBJ2-1, is DARVTQTPRHKVTEMGQEVTMRCQPILGHNTVFWYRQTMMQGLELLAYFRNRAPLDDSGMPKDRFSAEMPDATLATLKIQPSEPRDSAVYFCASGLAGFNEQFFGPGTRLTVL.

This clone was seen more than once but under ten times. The chain uses TRBV4-1 and TRBJ1-5, with D possibly TRBD1 on 5 matching bases. The CDR3 is 14 residues long. V was cut by 1 base and J by 6 bases, with 10 bases left in between. Germline CDR1 reads MGHRA; CDR2 reads YSYEKL. CDR3 nucleotide sequence: TGCGCCAGCAGCCAAGTTCAGGGAGGTCAGCCCCAGCATTTT. It encodes CASSQVQGGQPQHF.

This clone has just a few counts. This chain joins TRBV7-9 and TRBJ2-3, with 7 bases fitting TRBD2. V shed 2 bases, J shed 3 bases, and the junction held 17 bases outside the gene matches. The germline V gene has CDR1 SEHNR and CDR2 FQNEAQ (reference sequence). The length of the CDR3 is 19 residues. CDR3 DNA sequence: TGTGCCAGCAGCTTATACGGCTTTGACAGCGGGGACTATACAGATACGCAGTATTTT. Its translation: CASSLYGFDSGDYTDTQYF.

By share, this clone counts as medium-sized. The V and J genes are TRBV6-1 and TRBJ2-1; 9 bases line up with TRBD1. Germline values: CDR1 MNHNS, CDR2 SASEGT. This CDR3 is 15 amino acids long. The CDR3 loop is CATQTTGGTGNEQFF. The CDR3 DNA reads as TGTGCAACTCAAACGACAGGGGGTACTGGAAATGAGCAGTTCTTC.

This clone has more than one count but fewer than ten. The CDR3 sequence: CASSPVPQGTNEKLFF. Written as DNA, the CDR3 is TGTGCCAGTAGTCCCGTCCCACAGGGGACGAATGAAAAACTGTTTTTT. The chain recombines TRBV19 with TRBJ1-4; 7 nucleotides line up with TRBD1. Looked up from germline, CDR1 is LNHDA and CDR2 is SQIVND (reference sequence). The V segment lost 5 bases and the J segment 5 bases; nucleotides outside the gene matches: 11. This CDR3 comprises 16 residues.